This T cell receptor (beta chain) was captured by sequencing in a study of regulatory T cells in long-lasting Graves disease. For TCR beta, libraries came from iRepertoire HTBI primers and Arm-PCR of CDR3 regions. TCRdb reprocessed the multiplex PCR reads via MiXCR and lists one record per CDR3 protein. This table holds 250,000 to 300,000 distinct CDR3 sequences, about 17% found once. From germline, CDR1 is MNHNS and CDR2 SASEGT. The CDR3 is 12 residues long. Trimming pared 9 bases from V and 10 bases from J, leaving 18 bases between. Time point of the sample: newly diagnosed GD, antithyroid drugs for less than 3 months. PBMC RNA served as the TCR library source. Graves' disease diagnosis followed American Thyroid Association guidelines. Points from the study as a whole: Relative to new patients (966), persistent patients exhibited greater sharing of public clonotypes (more than 2,500). Results may be inaccurate due to the small sample size.

About this clonotype itself: Its antigen is as yet unknown.

These data were also filed under a second study, of T cells in Graves' hyperthyroidism and ophthalmopathy. That work states: The model forecast ophthalmopathy, anticipating it by a median around 6.5 months before onset.

The sequencing here drew on peripheral blood mononuclear cells (PBMCs), taken at new diagnosis, from a patient treated with antithyroid drugs. This receptor was identified in a woman aged 30 to 39 with Graves disease. The chain recombines TRBV6-1 with TRBJ1-2, with D possibly being TRBD1 (5 bases). The CDR3 protein is CASSGRGSDYTF. CDR3 sequence (DNA): TGTGCCAGTAGCGGTCGGGGCAGCGACTACACCTTC.